This TCR beta chain was recorded in a study of cytomegalovirus exposure and HLA in healthy donors. Study context: The 100 to 150 validation repertoires and the roughly 670 first-cohort repertoires shared a platform, a later analysis reported. Study-wide results and caveats: The study recorded 164 TCR beta chains that were cytomegalovirus-associated. First-cohort TCR clusters tended to co-occur in the roughly 130 validation repertoires, a later analysis found.

On this clone itself: What it binds is not known.

CDR3 size: 14 residues. The V segment lost 0 bases and the J segment 11 bases; nucleotides outside the gene matches: 9. Germline CDR1 and CDR2: KGHSH and LQKENI. Assay used: immunoSEQ multiplex PCR; TCRdb lists only in-frame clones, some missing. The data show some 310,000 clones, roughly 87% seen once. Specimen: PBMCs. V gene TRBV18 combines with J gene TRBJ1-1; 7 bases match TRBD1. This TCR derives from a man younger than 45 in good health and CMV-seronegative. The CDR3 spells CASSPPGTASKAFF. CDR3 nucleotides: TGTGCCAGCTCACCACCGGGGACAGCCTCTAAGGCTTTCTTT.